Described below is a single T cell receptor beta chain sequence and its context. Its antigen is unidentified. 60 Vbeta and 13 Jbeta primers were used in PCR. Generated by immunoSEQ multiplex PCR, the TCRdb table keeps only in-frame clones and is missing some. The sample includes about 60,000 clones, 80% of them seen just once. The entry originates in a study of cytomegalovirus exposure and HLA in healthy donors. Study at large: For the roughly 400 genotyped donors, roughly 80% fell within the Caucasian-associated ancestry cluster.

Each donor was healthy, and each was a bone marrow donor. Notes on the study in general: In all likelihood, a cluster of highly shared sequence variants was a sequencing artifact.

The source is a male donor in good health and CMV-seronegative. Sequencing was done on a sample of PBMCs.

The CDR3 sequence is CASSKRTGGNTGELFF. CDR3 nucleotide sequence: TGTGCCAGCAGCAAGAGGACAGGGGGCAACACCGGGGAGCTGTTTTTT. V usage is TRBV11-3 and J usage is TRBJ2-2, with 11 bases aligning to TRBD1. The ends lost 5 bases at V and 2 bases at J; junction bases unmatched: 4. Per germline, CDR1 SGHNT and CDR2 YENEEA. The CDR3 is 16 residues long.